This TCR beta chain was captured in a study of vaccination and CD4 T cells after COVID-19. In the case of this clonotype: The antigen remains undetermined.

Treatment: roughly 10-day PBMC culture with coronavirus spike peptide pools or control peptides (ViraFEST assay). Cultured CD4+ T cell DNA underwent sequencing with the Oncomine TCR Beta short-read assay. Each CDR3 protein is one row after TCRdb ran MiXCR on the PCR reads. Among about 18,000 distinct CDR3 sequences listed, about 32% were seen once. The sequencing input was cultured CD4+ T cells from blood. The clonotype was recovered from a human donor with COVID-19.

In DNA form, the CDR3 reads TGTGCCAGTAGTATTAACAGGGCGGAGGAGCAGTACTTC. It codes for CASSINRAEEQYF. This chain uses TRBV19 with TRBJ2-7, with a weak D call TRBD1 (6 bases). V gave up 3 bases and J gave up 7 bases, with 13 bases separating them. The germline V gene encodes CDR1 LNHDA and CDR2 SQIVND (reference sequence). CDR3 length: 13 residues.